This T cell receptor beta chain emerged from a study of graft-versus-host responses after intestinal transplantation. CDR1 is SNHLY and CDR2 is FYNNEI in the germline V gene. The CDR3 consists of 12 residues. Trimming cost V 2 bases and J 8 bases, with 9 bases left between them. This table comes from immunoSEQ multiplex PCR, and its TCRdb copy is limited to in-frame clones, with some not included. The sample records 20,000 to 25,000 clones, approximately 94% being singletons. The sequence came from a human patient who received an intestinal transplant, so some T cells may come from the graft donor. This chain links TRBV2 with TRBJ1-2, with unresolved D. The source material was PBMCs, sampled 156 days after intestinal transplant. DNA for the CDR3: TGTGCCAGCAGTGAAACCAAAGGGGGCTACACCTTC. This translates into CASSETKGGYTF.